What follows is one T cell receptor (beta chain) and its context. Its target is unknown. Per-sample assaying covered about 10^5 TCR templates. Measured with immunoSEQ multiplex PCR; TCRdb has only the in-frame clones, and not every one. The sample includes 100,000 or so clones, about 92% of them seen just once. The record originates from a study of siplizumab effects on memory and regulatory T cells. Findings of the study overall: Memory T cells appeared less diverse than naive cells, which seemed to contribute substantially to alloresponse. A naive or memory phenotype could not be assigned to roughly 80-95% of the proliferating CD4+ or CD8+ clones. Proliferating Tregs from siplizumab cultures lacked functional confirmation of suppression.

The germline V gene encodes CDR1 KGHSH and CDR2 LQKENI. The CDR3 extends over 15 amino acids. The specimen was Tregs sorted from blood. The chain recombines TRBV18 with TRBJ2-5, with 7 positions matching TRBD1. The DNA end is more similar to TRBJ2-7, so the J call may be wrong. This TCR was sampled from a human donor in good health. CDR3 DNA: TGTGCCAGCTCACCCCCGCCAGGGGGAAGGTACGAGCAGTACTTC. This codes for CASSPPPGGRYEQYF.